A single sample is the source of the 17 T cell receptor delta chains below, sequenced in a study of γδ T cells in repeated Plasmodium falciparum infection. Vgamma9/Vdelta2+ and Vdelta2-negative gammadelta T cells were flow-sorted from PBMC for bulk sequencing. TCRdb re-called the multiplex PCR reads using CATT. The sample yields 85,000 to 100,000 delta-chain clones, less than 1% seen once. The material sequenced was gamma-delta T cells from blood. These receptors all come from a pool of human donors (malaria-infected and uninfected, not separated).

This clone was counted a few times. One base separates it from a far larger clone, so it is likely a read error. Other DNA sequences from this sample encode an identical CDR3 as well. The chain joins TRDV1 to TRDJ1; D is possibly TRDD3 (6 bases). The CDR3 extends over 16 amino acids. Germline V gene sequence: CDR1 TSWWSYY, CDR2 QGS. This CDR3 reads CALGERYVTGRNKLIF. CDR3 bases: TGTGCCCTTGGGGAACGGTACGTTACTGGGCGCAATAAACTCATCTTT.

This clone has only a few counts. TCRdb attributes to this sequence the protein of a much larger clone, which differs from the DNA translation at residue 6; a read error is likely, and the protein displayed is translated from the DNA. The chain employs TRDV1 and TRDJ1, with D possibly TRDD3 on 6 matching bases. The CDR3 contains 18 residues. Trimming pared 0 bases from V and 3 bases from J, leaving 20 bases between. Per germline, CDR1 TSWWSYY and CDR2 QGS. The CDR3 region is CALGELRMIRVKPDKLIF. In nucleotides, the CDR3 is TGTGCTCTTGGGGAACTTCGGATGATACGCGTAAAGCCCGATAAACTCATCTTT.

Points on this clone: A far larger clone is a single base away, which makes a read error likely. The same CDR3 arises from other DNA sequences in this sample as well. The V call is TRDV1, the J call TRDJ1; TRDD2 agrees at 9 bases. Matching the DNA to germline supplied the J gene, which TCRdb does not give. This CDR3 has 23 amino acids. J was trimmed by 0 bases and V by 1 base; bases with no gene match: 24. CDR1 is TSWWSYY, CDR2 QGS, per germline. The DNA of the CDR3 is TGTGCTCTTGGGGAACATTGCTGTAGGCCTTCCTACTCCTACGGGGGATACACCGATAAACTCATCTTT. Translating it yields CALGEHCCRPSYSYGGYTDKLIF.

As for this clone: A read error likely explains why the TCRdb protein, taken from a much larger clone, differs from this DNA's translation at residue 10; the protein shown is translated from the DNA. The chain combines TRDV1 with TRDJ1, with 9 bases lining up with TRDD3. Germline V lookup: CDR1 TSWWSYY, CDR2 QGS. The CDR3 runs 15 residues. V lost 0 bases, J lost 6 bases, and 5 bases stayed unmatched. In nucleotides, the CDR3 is TGTGCTCTTGGGGAACTCTCACTGGGGGAGAATAAACTCATCTTT. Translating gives CALGELSLGENKLIF.

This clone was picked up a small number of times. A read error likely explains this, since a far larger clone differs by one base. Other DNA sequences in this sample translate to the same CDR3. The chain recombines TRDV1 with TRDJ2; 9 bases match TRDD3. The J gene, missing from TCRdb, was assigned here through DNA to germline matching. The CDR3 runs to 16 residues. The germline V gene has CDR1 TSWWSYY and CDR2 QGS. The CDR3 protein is CALKTGGDTLTAQLFF. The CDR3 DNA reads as TGCGCTCTCAAGACGGGTGGGGATACGTTGACAGCACAACTCTTCTTT.

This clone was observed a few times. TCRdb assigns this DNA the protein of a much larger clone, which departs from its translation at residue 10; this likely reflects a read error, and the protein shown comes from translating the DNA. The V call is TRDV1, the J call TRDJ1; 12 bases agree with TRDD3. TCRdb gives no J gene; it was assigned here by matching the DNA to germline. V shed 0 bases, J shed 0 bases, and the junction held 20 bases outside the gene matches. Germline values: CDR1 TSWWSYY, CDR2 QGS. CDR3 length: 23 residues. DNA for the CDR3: TGTGCTCTTGGGGAACTGCGGCATTCCTCTCCTTACTGGGGGATACTTCACACCGATAAACTCATCTTT. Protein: CALGELRHSSPYWGILHTDKLIF.

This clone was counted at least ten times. CDR3 DNA: TGTGCTCTTGGGGTTTCCTCGTACTGGGGGATCCAAACTTCTTTGACAGCACAACTCTTCTTT. Amino acid sequence: CALGVSSYWGIQTSLTAQLFF. The chain uses TRDV1 and TRDJ2; 10 bases align to TRDD3. V was pared by 4 bases and J by 0 bases, with 17 bases of the junction left unmatched. CDR1 and CDR2 (germline): TSWWSYY, QGS. CDR3 size: 21 residues.

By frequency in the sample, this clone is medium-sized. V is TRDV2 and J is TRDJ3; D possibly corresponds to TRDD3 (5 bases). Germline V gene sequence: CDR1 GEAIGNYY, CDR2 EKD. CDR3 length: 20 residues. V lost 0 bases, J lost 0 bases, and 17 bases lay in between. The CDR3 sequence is CACDTAGSRGNSWDTRQMFF. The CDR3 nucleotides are TGTGCCTGTGACACCGCGGGATCTAGGGGAAACTCCTGGGACACCCGACAGATGTTTTTC.

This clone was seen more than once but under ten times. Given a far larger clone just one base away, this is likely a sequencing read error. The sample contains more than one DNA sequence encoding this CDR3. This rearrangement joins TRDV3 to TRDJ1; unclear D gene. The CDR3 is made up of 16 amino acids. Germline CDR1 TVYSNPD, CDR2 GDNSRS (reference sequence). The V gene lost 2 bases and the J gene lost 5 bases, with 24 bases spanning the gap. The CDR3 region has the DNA TGTGCCTTTCGTCTAGCAGGCTGGCAACTTACTGATAAACTCATCTTT. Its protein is CAFRLAGWQLTDKLIF.

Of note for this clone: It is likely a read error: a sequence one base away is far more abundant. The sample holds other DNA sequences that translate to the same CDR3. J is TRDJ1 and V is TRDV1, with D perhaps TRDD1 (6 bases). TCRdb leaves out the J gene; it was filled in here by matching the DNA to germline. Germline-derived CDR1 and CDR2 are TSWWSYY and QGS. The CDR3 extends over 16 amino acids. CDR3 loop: CALGEICPPNTDKLIF. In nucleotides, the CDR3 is TGTGCCCTTGGGGAAATATGCCCGCCAAACACCGATAAACTCATCTTT.

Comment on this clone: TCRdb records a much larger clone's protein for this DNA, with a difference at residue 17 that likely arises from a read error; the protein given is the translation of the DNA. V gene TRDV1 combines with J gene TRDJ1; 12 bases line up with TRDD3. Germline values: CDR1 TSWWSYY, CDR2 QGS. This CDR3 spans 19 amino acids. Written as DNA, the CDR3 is TGTGCTCTTGGGGAACTGGTCCGAATACTGGGGGATACCGGGGATAAATTCATCTTT. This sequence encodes CALGELVRILGDTGDKFIF.

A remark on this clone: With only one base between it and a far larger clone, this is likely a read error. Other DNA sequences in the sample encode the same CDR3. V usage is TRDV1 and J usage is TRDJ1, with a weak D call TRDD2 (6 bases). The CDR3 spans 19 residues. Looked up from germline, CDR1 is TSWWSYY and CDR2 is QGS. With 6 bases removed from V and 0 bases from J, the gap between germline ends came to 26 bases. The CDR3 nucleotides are TGTGCTCTTGGATCTTCCTTCCCAGGTCATCCCGCCCACACCGATAAACTCATCTTT. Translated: CALGSSFPGHPAHTDKLIF.

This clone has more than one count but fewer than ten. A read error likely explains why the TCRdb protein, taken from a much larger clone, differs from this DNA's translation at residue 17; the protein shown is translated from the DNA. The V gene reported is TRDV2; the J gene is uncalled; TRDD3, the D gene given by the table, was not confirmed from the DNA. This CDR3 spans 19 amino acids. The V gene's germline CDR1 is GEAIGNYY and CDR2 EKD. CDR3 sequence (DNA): TGTGCCTGTGACACGAGAAGAGGGGATAAAAGGAGGTACACCGATAAACCCATCTTT. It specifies CACDTRRGDKRRYTDKPIF.

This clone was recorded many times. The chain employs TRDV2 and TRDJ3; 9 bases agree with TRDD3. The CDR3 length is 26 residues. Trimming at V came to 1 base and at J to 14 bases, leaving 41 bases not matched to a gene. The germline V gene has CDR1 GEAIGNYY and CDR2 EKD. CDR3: CACDTKGPDRISGIRAFCTQHGQMFF. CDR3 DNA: TGTGCCTGTGACACGAAAGGGCCGGACCGAATATCGGGGATACGCGCGTTTTGTACCCAGCATGGACAGATGTTTTTC.

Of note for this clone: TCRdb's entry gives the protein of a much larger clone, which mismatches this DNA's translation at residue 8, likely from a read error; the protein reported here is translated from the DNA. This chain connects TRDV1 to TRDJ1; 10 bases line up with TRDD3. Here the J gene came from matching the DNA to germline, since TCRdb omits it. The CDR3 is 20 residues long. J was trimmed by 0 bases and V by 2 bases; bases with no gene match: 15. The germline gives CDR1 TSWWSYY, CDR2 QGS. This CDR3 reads CALGESETRTGGWYTDKLIF. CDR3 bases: TGTGCTCTTGGGGAATCAGAGACGCGTACTGGGGGATGGTACACCGATAAACTCATCTTT.

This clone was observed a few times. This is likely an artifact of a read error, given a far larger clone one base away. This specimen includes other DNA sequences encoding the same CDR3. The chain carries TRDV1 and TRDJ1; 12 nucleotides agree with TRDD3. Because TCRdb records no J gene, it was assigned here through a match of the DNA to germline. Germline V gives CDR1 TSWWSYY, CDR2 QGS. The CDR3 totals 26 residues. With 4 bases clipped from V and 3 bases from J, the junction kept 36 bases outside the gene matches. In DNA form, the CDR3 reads TGTGCTCTTGGGGTTGTACTAATTCCTACCCCCCTCGCTGATCGTCTACTGGGGGATACACCCGATAAACTCATCTTT. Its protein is CALGVVLIPTPLADRLLGDTPDKLIF.

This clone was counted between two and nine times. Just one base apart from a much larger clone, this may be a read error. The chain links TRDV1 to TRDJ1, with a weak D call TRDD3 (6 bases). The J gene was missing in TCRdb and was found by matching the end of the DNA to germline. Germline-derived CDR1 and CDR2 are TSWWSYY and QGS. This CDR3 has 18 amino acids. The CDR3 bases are TGTGCTCTTGGGGTTGCCATAGGGGGGACGCCATACACCGATGAACTCATCTTT. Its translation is CALGVAIGGTPYTDELIF.